Below are 6 T cell receptor beta chains sequenced from a single sample in a study of blood T cell repertoires in COVID-19. The protocol was immunoSEQ multiplex PCR, while the TCRdb copy is restricted to in-frame clones and leaves out a portion. The sample lists about 480,000 clones; more than 75% were seen once. The sequenced material came from PBMCs or T cells enriched from blood (not recorded which). The receptors were gathered from a woman aged 40-49 years who had recovered from COVID-19.

Only a few counts were recorded for this clone. The genes are TRBV7-7 and TRBJ2-2; 10 positions match TRBD2. The junction had 6 bases not matched to a gene; V was cut back by 0 bases and J by 8 bases. Germline V gene data show CDR1 as SSHAT and CDR2 as FNYEAQ (reference sequence). The CDR3 length is 16 residues. The CDR3 protein is CASSLAPGLAIGELFF. The CDR3 nucleotides read TGTGCCAGCAGCTTAGCGCCGGGACTAGCGATTGGGGAGCTGTTTTTT.

This chain uses TRBV7-9 with TRBJ1-1; D call uncertain. V shed 5 bases and J shed 0 bases, with 13 bases lying between them. Germline V lookup: CDR1 SEHNR, CDR2 FQNEAQ (reference sequence). The CDR3 extends over 15 amino acids. This CDR3 is CASSVWAVMNTEAFF. CDR3 nucleotides: TGTGCCAGCAGCGTGTGGGCAGTCATGAACACTGAAGCTTTCTTT.

J is TRBJ1-4 and V is TRBV5-4; D not resolved. Germline V lookup: CDR1 SGHNT, CDR2 YYREEE (reference sequence). The CDR3 totals 11 residues. Deletions cut 9 bases from V and 8 bases from J, with 11 bases between. In DNA form, the CDR3 reads TGTGCCACCGGGTTTGAAGAAAAACTGTTTTTT. As protein: CATGFEEKLFF. Variable domain in full (rest from reference TRBV5-4 and TRBJ1-4): ETGVTQSPTHLIKTRGQQVTLRCSSQSGHNTVSWYQQALGQGPQFIFQYYREEENGRGNFPPRFSGLQFPNYSSELNVNALELDDSALYLCATGFEEKLFFGSGTQLSVL.

This clone was seen a single time. The J gene is TRBJ1-5, the V gene TRBV12-3 or TRBV12-4, with TRBD1 as a possible D gene (5 bases). The CDR3 has 13 amino acids. The V end lost 7 bases, the J end lost 7 bases, and 14 bases lay between the germline ends. The CDR3 DNA follows: TGTGCCAGCAATCAGGGTTCGGCGCAGCCCCAGCATTTT. Translating gives CASNQGSAQPQHF.

The chain's CDR3 is CASSYRSQETQYF. As DNA, the CDR3 is TGTGCCAGCAGCTACAGGAGCCAAGAGACCCAGTACTTC. The V call is TRBV11-3, the J call TRBJ2-5; D might be TRBD1 (5 bases). CDR1 is SGHNT and CDR2 is YENEEA in the germline V gene. The CDR3 sequence is 13 residues long. The V end was cut by 4 bases, the J end by 1 base, with 7 bases between.

This rearrangement joins TRBV6-5 to TRBJ1-4, with 7 bases identical to TRBD1. V was clipped by 5 bases and J by 5 bases; unmatched bases: 8. From germline, CDR1 is MNHEY and CDR2 SVGAGI. The CDR3 is 15 amino acids. CDR3 in amino acids: CASSRQGWGNEKLFF. The CDR3 nucleotides read TGTGCCAGCAGTCGACAGGGTTGGGGCAATGAAAAACTGTTTTTT.